This is a list of T cell receptor beta chains from one sample in a study of PD-L1 blockade in urothelial cancer. Only in-frame clones appear in the TCRdb table, and some are missing; sequencing was by immunoSEQ multiplex PCR. The sample has around 130,000 clones; about 81% are singletons. This specimen was PBMCs, taken around atezolizumab (anti-PD-L1) treatment. The receptor set was obtained from a man aged 45-65 years with urothelial cancer. The CDR3 runs from the conserved cysteine through the conserved F or W. Each record gives: clone size, D gene, CDR3 length, V gene, J gene, CDR3 DNA, CDR3 protein. A D gene is named only where the DNA matches it firmly. Clone size appears in some rows only: once, few, many, or a class for an expanded clone.

.	TRBD2	16	TRBV27	TRBJ2-7	TGTGCCAGCAGTTTATCCGGGGCTAGCGGGAGATACGAGCAGTACTTC	CASSLSGASGRYEQYF
.	.	13	TRBV30	TRBJ1-6	TGTGCCTGGAGCCCAGGGAACAATTCACCCCTCCACTTT	CAWSPGNNSPLHF
once	.	14	TRBV6-4	TRBJ1-2	TGTGCCAGCAGTGACTATCCATCAGGAGGAGGCTACACCTTC	CASSDYPSGGGYTF
.	.	18	TRBV5-5	TRBJ1-3	TGTGCCAGCAGCCCGAGGCCGGGGGGCTACTCCTCTGGAAACACCATATATTTT	CASSPRPGGYSSGNTIYF
.	.	13	TRBV7-2	TRBJ2-5	TGTGCCAGCGTAGTTGGGCAGATTGAGACCCAGTACTTC	CASVVGQIETQYF
.	.	13	TRBV7-8	TRBJ2-7	TGTGCCAGCAGCTGGGGACAAGCCTACGAGCAGTACTTC	CASSWGQAYEQYF
.	.	16	TRBV21-1	TRBJ2-1	TGTGCCAGCAGCAGATTGGACAGGGAAAACGGGGCTGAGCAGTTCTTC	CASSRLDRENGAEQFF
.	TRBD2	17	TRBV7-9	TRBJ2-1	TGTGCCAGCAGCATCCCGGTTTTAGCGGGAGGATTCAATGAGCAGTTCTTC	CASSIPVLAGGFNEQFF
.	TRBD2	16	TRBV15	TRBJ2-2	TGTGCCACCAGCAGGCTTAGCGGGAGGGCGGCCGGGGAGCTGTTTTTT	CATSRLSGRAAGELFF
.	.	17	TRBV23-1	TRBJ1-1	TGCGCCAGCAGTCAGAGGTTTGGTGGTACCTTGAACACTGAAGCTTTCTTT	CASSQRFGGTLNTEAFF
.	TRBD1	13	TRBV7-9	TRBJ1-5	TGTGCCAGCAGCTTAACAGGGGATCAGCCCCAGCATTTT	CASSLTGDQPQHF
few	TRBD2	17	TRBV4-1	TRBJ2-2	TGCGCCAGCAGCCAACGGGCTAGCGGGAGGACCACCGGGGAGCTGTTTTTT	CASSQRASGRTTGELFF
once	.	16	TRBV19	TRBJ1-3	TGTGCCAGTACCCGTTCGTATATCGGGGCTGGAAACACCATATATTTT	CASTRSYIGAGNTIYF
.	.	14	TRBV27	TRBJ2-5	TGTGCCAGCAGTTTAGGGGGCCACGGAGAGACCCAGTACTTC	CASSLGGHGETQYF
once	.	14	TRBV28	TRBJ2-5	TGTGCCAGCAGTTCCTCGACTAGACAAGAGACCCAGTACTTC	CASSSSTRQETQYF
.	.	16	TRBV5-8	TRBJ1-5	TGTGCCAGCAGCCATCAGACAGGAGGTAGCAATCAGCCCCAGCATTTT	CASSHQTGGSNQPQHF
.	.	16	TRBV27	TRBJ1-6	TGTGCCAGCAGTTCGGCAGGAAGCTCCTATAATTCACCCCTCCACTTT	CASSSAGSSYNSPLHF
.	.	17	TRBV18	TRBJ1-3	TGTGCCAGCTCACCGAACCGGGACTCACACTCTGGAAACACCATATATTTT	CASSPNRDSHSGNTIYF
.	TRBD1	12	TRBV18	TRBJ2-7	TGTGCCAGCTCACCGGACAGGTCCGAGCAGTACTTC	CASSPDRSEQYF
.	TRBD2	15	TRBV2	TRBJ2-3	TGTGCCAGCAGGATGACTAGCGTTAGCACAGATACGCAGTATTTT	CASRMTSVSTDTQYF
.	TRBD2	15	TRBV11-2	TRBJ2-1	TGTGCCAGCAGACTAACTAGCGGGACCTACAATGAGCAGTTCTTC	CASRLTSGTYNEQFF
.	TRBD1	17	TRBV18	TRBJ2-7	TGTGCCAGCTCACCTGTCCGATCGGGACAGGGGAACTACGAGCAGTACTTC	CASSPVRSGQGNYEQYF
.	TRBD2	15	TRBV19	TRBJ2-5	TGTGCCAGTAGTGTGAGCGGGAGGCCCGAAGAGACCCAGTACTTC	CASSVSGRPEETQYF
.	TRBD2	15	TRBV11-3	TRBJ2-1	TGTGCCAGCAGCTTAGTTACTAGCGGCCCCAATGAGCAGTTCTTC	CASSLVTSGPNEQFF
.	TRBD2	17	TRBV4-2	TRBJ2-3	TGTGCCAGCAGCCATGTAACCGGGACTAGCGGGAGTAATACGCAGTATTTT	CASSHVTGTSGSNTQYF
.	.	14	TRBV25-1	TRBJ2-2	TGTGCCACCCTTTCCGGGAGCTCGGCCGGGGAGCTGTTTTTT	CATLSGSSAGELFF
once	.	15	TRBV7-9	TRBJ1-5	TGTGCCAGCAGCTTTTCAGGGATGAGCAATCAGCCTCAGCATTTT	CASSFSGMSNQPQHF
.	.	14	TRBV9	TRBJ2-3	TGTGCCAGCAGCGTAGATCCTAGTGGCGATACGCAGTATTTT	CASSVDPSGDTQYF